Below, one TCR beta chain is given with its context. Its specificity is not known. This specimen comes from a study of CD8+ T cells in alopecia areata. Study-level findings and limits: Clonality was higher in lesional than normal scalp, especially in alopecia totalis/universalis.

Germline trimming cut 7 bases from V and 4 bases from J; bases unmatched to any gene: 9. The CDR3 is made up of 14 amino acids. The V gene's germline CDR1 is MDHEN and CDR2 SYDVKM. It was cDNA, reverse transcribed from extracted RNA, that served as the sequencing template. Measured with immunoSEQ multiplex PCR; TCRdb has only the in-frame clones, and not every one. The sample holds some 120,000 clones, 47% seen once. Obtained from alopecia areata patients were lesional scalp punch biopsies along with peripheral blood. This clonotype originated in a human donor with alopecia areata. The rearrangement links TRBV28 to TRBJ1-2, with TRBD1 matching over 7 bases. The sample was NKG2D-low CD8+ T cells sorted from blood. CDR3 region: CASTHRGLIYGYTF. As DNA, the CDR3 is TGTGCCAGCACTCACAGGGGCCTCATCTATGGCTACACCTTC.